This T cell receptor (beta chain) emerged from a study of T cells after somatic rescue of genetic block. Sequenced by immunoSEQ multiplex PCR; TCRdb stores in-frame clones only, minus some. The profile covers roughly 14,000 clones, with 55% to 75% appearing a single time and 13% to 15% taken by the ten largest. CDR3 length: 15 amino acids. Trimming pared 5 bases from V and 3 bases from J, leaving 14 bases between. Germline values: CDR1 MNHEY, CDR2 SMNVEV (reference sequence). The sequence was obtained from a boy younger than 18. The chain is built from TRBV27 and TRBJ2-1, with D perhaps TRBD1 (6 bases). The sample comprised peripheral blood mononuclear cells (PBMCs). CDR3 in DNA: TGTGCCAGCAGTGCACAGGGAAAGGTCTACAATGAGCAGTTCTTC. The encoded protein is CASSAQGKVYNEQFF.